Listed here are 28 T cell receptor beta chains from one sample, sequenced in a study of beta chain features in type 1 diabetes. Reverse transcribing all isolated RNA meant expressed TCRB transcripts were sequenced. Clones were read by immunoSEQ multiplex PCR, and TCRdb kept only the in-frame ones, dropping some. The top ten hold 0.02% to 0.025% of the sample, which has 860,000 or so clones, roughly a sixth seen once. Material: naive CD4+ T cells from blood. The receptors shown here come from a woman younger than 35 in good health.

This clone was found a few times. The chain recombines TRBV11-3 with TRBJ2-5, with D uncertain. Germline CDR1 reads SGHNT; CDR2 reads YENEEA. The CDR3 is made up of 13 amino acids. V was pared by 1 base and J by 5 bases, with 8 bases between. CDR3 loop: CASSLGAGETQYF. The CDR3 coding sequence is TGTGCCAGCAGCTTAGGTGCCGGGGAGACCCAGTACTTC.

The chain combines TRBV7-2 with TRBJ2-7; no clear D gene. V gave up 5 bases and J gave up 7 bases, with 15 bases separating them. The CDR3 spans 13 residues. Germline loops: CDR1 SGHTA, CDR2 FQGNSA. This CDR3 reads CASSTSIGREQYF. CDR3 DNA sequence: TGTGCCAGCAGCACCTCCATAGGTAGGGAGCAGTACTTC.

This clone showed up just a few times. The genes are TRBV5-4 and TRBJ2-3, with D unclear. Between the trimmed V and J ends, which lost 4 bases and 4 bases, there was a span of 13 bases. The CDR3 runs 14 residues. CDR1 SGHNT and CDR2 YYREEE come from the germline V gene (reference sequence). The CDR3 sequence: CASSPDRWADTQYF. CDR3 coding DNA: TGTGCCAGCAGCCCCGATAGATGGGCAGATACGCAGTATTTT.

In its sample, this clone was seen a few times. The CDR3: CASSLAQGFYQETQYF. CDR3 nucleotide sequence: TGTGCCAGCAGCTTAGCCCAGGGATTCTACCAAGAGACCCAGTACTTC. This chain connects TRBV5-6 to TRBJ2-5; D is perhaps TRBD1 (5 bases). CDR3 length: 16 amino acids. The germline V gene encodes CDR1 SGHDT and CDR2 YYEEEE. Trimming shortened V by 2 bases and J by 0 bases, and 14 bases separated the two germline ends.

The chain combines TRBV29-1 with TRBJ2-1; D perhaps matches TRBD1 (5 bases). CDR1 is SQVTM, CDR2 ANQGSEA, per germline. The CDR3 sequence is 13 residues long. V lost 4 bases and J 5 bases, leaving 12 bases between the germline ends. The CDR3 loop reads CSVGGRADNEQFF. The DNA of the CDR3 is TGCAGCGTTGGTGGCAGGGCGGACAATGAGCAGTTCTTC.

This clone was recorded a few times. This chain joins TRBV10-3 and TRBJ2-7; D possibly corresponds to TRBD1 (5 bases). V was shortened by 1 base and J by 0 bases, with 7 bases between the two germline ends. The CDR3 has 14 residues. CDR1 is ENHRY, CDR2 SYGVKD, per germline. CDR3 nucleotides: TGTGCCATCAGTGAGTTACAGGACTCCTACGAGCAGTACTTC. It codes for CAISELQDSYEQYF.

This clone has a handful of counts. The gene calls are TRBV7-9 and TRBJ2-1; possible D gene TRBD2, 6 bases. Germline lookup yields CDR1 SEHNR and CDR2 FQNEAQ (reference sequence). This CDR3 is built from 15 residues. Trimming took off 2 bases at V and 3 bases at J, with 11 bases between the two ends. DNA of the CDR3: TGTGCCAGCAGCTTACCTCGCGGGGACTACAATGAGCAGTTCTTC. This translates into CASSLPRGDYNEQFF. The entire variable domain, with the rest obtained from reference TRBV7-9 and TRBJ2-1, is as follows: DTGVSQNPRHKITKRGQNVTFRCDPISEHNRLYWYRQTLGQGPEFLTYFQNEAQLEKSRLLSDRFSAERPKGSFSTLEIQRTEQGDSAMYLCASSLPRGDYNEQFFGPGTRLTVL.

The CDR3 here is CASSLDADTQYF. In nucleotides, the CDR3 is TGTGCCAGCAGCTTGGACGCAGATACGCAGTATTTT. The chain joins TRBV5-4 to TRBJ2-3; the D is unclear. This CDR3 contains 12 residues. The germline V gene encodes CDR1 SGHNT and CDR2 YYREEE (reference sequence). Trimming stripped 0 bases from V and 4 bases from J, with 3 bases between.

This chain joins TRBV7-2 and TRBJ1-1; tentative D call: TRBD1 (5 bases). V gave up 1 base and J gave up 5 bases, with 11 bases separating them. This CDR3 region has 14 residues. Germline CDR1 SGHTA, CDR2 FQGNSA. The CDR3 sequence: CASSLDPGRTEAFF. The CDR3 coding sequence is TGTGCCAGCAGCTTAGATCCAGGGAGAACTGAAGCTTTCTTT.

This clone was found once. The chain couples TRBV4-1 to TRBJ2-1, with 8 nucleotides matching TRBD2. The CDR3 extends over 17 amino acids. The junction had 14 bases not matched to a gene; V was cut back by 4 bases and J by 6 bases. CDR1 MGHRA and CDR2 YSYEKL come from the germline V gene. The CDR3 spells CASSRLYSPGLANEQFF. The CDR3 DNA reads TGCGCCAGCAGCCGCCTTTACAGCCCTGGACTAGCCAATGAGCAGTTCTTC.

This clone was recorded a few times. The rearrangement joins TRBV9 to TRBJ2-5; 8 nucleotides align to TRBD2. Germline V gene sequence: CDR1 SGDLS, CDR2 YYNGEE. The CDR3 covers 14 residues. The trim removed 2 bases at V and 5 bases at J, leaving 5 bases unmatched. In DNA, the CDR3 is TGTGCCAGCAGCGTCGGGAGGGCCGGCGAGACCCAGTACTTC. Encoded protein: CASSVGRAGETQYF.

This chain connects TRBV6-6 to TRBJ2-3, with D perhaps TRBD2 (5 bases). V gave up 0 bases and J gave up 3 bases, with 13 bases separating them. The CDR3 has 16 amino acids. In germline, CDR1 is MNHNY, CDR2 SVGAGI (reference sequence). CDR3 bases: TGTGCCAGCAGTTACTCCCTACTAGTAAGGACAGATACGCAGTATTTT. It yields the protein CASSYSLLVRTDTQYF.

This clone was detected a few times. The rearrangement links TRBV11-2 to TRBJ2-7; D is possibly TRBD2 (6 bases). Germline lookup yields CDR1 SGHAT and CDR2 FQNNGV. V dropped 5 bases and J dropped 5 bases, with 16 bases sitting between them. CDR3 length: 14 residues. CDR3 residues: CASSRSASSDEQYF. CDR3 nucleotides: TGTGCCAGCAGCAGATCCGCTTCTAGCGACGAGCAGTACTTC.

The V call is TRBV6-1, the J call TRBJ2-4; no clear D gene. The V end was cut by 4 bases, the J end by 0 bases, with 7 bases between. Germline CDR1 MNHNS, CDR2 SASEGT. CDR3 size: 14 residues. CDR3 in DNA: TGTGCCAGCAGTGGTATCCTAGCCAAAAACATTCAGTACTTC. Protein sequence: CASSGILAKNIQYF.

This clone was found a few times. Within the sample, other DNA sequences also encode this same CDR3. The chain uses TRBV7-3 and TRBJ2-5, with 10 positions matching TRBD1. Germline CDR1 and CDR2: SGHTA and FQGTGA. V gave up 5 bases and J gave up 5 bases; unmatched junction bases: 2. This CDR3 is 13 amino acids long. CDR3 DNA sequence: TGTGCCAGCAGCCCGGGACAGGGGGAGACCCAGTACTTC. Its protein is CASSPGQGETQYF.

This clone has a handful of counts. This same CDR3 is encoded by further DNA sequences in the sample. The J gene is TRBJ2-1, the V gene TRBV5-1; TRBD2 is a possible D gene (5 bases). The CDR3 loop spans 15 amino acids. CDR1 is SGHRS, CDR2 YFSETQ, per germline. Trimming took off 0 bases at V and 0 bases at J, with 7 bases between the two ends. CDR3 in amino acids: CASSLDGSSYNEQFF. The CDR3, as DNA: TGCGCCAGCAGCTTGGATGGGAGCTCCTACAATGAGCAGTTCTTC.

This clone occurred a few times. This sequence joins TRBV28 and TRBJ2-1; TRBD1 agrees at 8 bases. Losses at the gene ends were 2 bases for V and 5 bases for J; bases not matched to a gene: 5. This CDR3 has 15 residues. From germline, CDR1 is MDHEN and CDR2 SYDVKM. CDR3 sequence reads: CASSLGGQGHNEQFF. The CDR3 bases are TGTGCCAGCAGTTTAGGAGGACAGGGACACAATGAGCAGTTCTTC. Looking up the rest from reference TRBV28 and TRBJ2-1 gives the full variable domain: DVKVTQSSRYLVKRTGEKVFLECVQDMDHENMFWYRQDPGLGLRLIYFSYDVKMKEKGDIPEGYSVSREKKERFSLILESASTNQTSMYLCASSLGGQGHNEQFFGPGTRLTVL.

This clone came up a few times. The gene calls are TRBV11-1 and TRBJ2-7; 10 bases map to TRBD1. CDR3 length equals 15 residues. Germline CDR1 is SGHAT and CDR2 is FQDESV (reference sequence). The V gene end was trimmed by 1 base and the J gene end by 5 bases; junction bases not matched to a gene: 5. CDR3 residues: CASSLDGTGVHEQYF. CDR3 sequence (DNA): TGTGCCAGCAGCTTAGACGGGACAGGGGTCCACGAGCAGTACTTC.

This clone was seen only a few times. The rearrangement links TRBV11-2 to TRBJ1-5; TRBD1 matches 9 bases. Germline V gives CDR1 SGHAT, CDR2 FQNNGV. This CDR3 contains 15 residues. J lost 4 bases, V lost 4 bases, and 5 bases had no gene match. The CDR3 is CASSSGQGWNQPQHF. In nucleotides, the CDR3 is TGTGCCAGCAGCTCCGGACAGGGGTGGAATCAGCCCCAGCATTTT.

The chain recombines TRBV6-6 with TRBJ1-2; the D gene is possibly TRBD1 (5 bases). Trimming left V 2 bases short and J 8 bases short, with 12 bases between. This CDR3 contains 13 residues. Germline CDR1 and CDR2: MNHNY and SVGAGI (reference sequence). The DNA of the CDR3 is TGTGCCAGCAGTTACAGCGGCAGGGCGGGCTACACCTTC. Its translation is CASSYSGRAGYTF.

This clone was observed a few times. The chain carries TRBV28 and TRBJ2-6; unclear D gene. Trimming removed 3 bases at V and 0 bases at J, with 15 bases between. Germline loops: CDR1 MDHEN, CDR2 SYDVKM. The CDR3 consists of 18 residues. CDR3 DNA: TGTGCCAGCAGTTTCATGGGATGGAGCTCCTCTGGGGCCAACGTCCTGACTTTC. Encoded protein: CASSFMGWSSSGANVLTF.

The table lists this clone with a few counts. The V and J genes are TRBV4-3 and TRBJ1-1, with D perhaps matching TRBD1 (6 bases). The CDR3 length is 15 residues. V lost 3 bases and J 6 bases, leaving 17 bases between the germline ends. The V gene's germline CDR1 is LGHNA and CDR2 YSLEER. The CDR3 reads CASSQALQGTPEAFF. CDR3 coding DNA: TGCGCCAGCAGCCAGGCTCTTCAGGGGACCCCTGAAGCTTTCTTT.

The rearrangement links TRBV18 to TRBJ1-2, with 9 bases that match TRBD1. This CDR3 is built from 14 residues. Germline CDR1 KGHSH, CDR2 LQKENI. Trimming cost V 4 bases and J 4 bases; bases outside gene matches: 4. The CDR3 nucleotides read TGTGCCAGCTCACTGGGACAGGGCGTCTATGGCTACACCTTC. This gives the protein CASSLGQGVYGYTF.

This clone was detected only a few times. The rearrangement uses TRBV7-3 and TRBJ2-3; D might be TRBD2 (6 bases). Trimming took off 3 bases at V and 6 bases at J, with 25 bases between the two ends. This CDR3 region has 18 residues. Germline V gives CDR1 SGHTA, CDR2 FQGTGA. The CDR3 protein is CASSFYGSAGGRIDTQYF. The CDR3 bases are TGTGCCAGCAGCTTTTACGGTTCAGCGGGTGGGAGGATTGATACGCAGTATTTT.

This clone was observed a handful of times. The chain uses TRBV23-1 and TRBJ2-1, with TRBD1 matching 10 bases. TRBV23-1 is classed as an ORF, of uncertain function. Trimming at V came to 3 bases and at J to 7 bases, leaving 6 bases not matched to a gene. The CDR3 spans 15 residues. The CDR3 nucleotides are TGCGCCAGCAGTCACCGGGACAGGGGTGCTAATGAGCAGTTCTTC. Translation: CASSHRDRGANEQFF.

This clone was recorded a few times. V and J are TRBV6-1 and TRBJ2-7; 7 bases agree with TRBD1. The CDR3 consists of 13 residues. Germline V gene lookup returns CDR1 MNHNS and CDR2 SASEGT. V shed 8 bases and J 2 bases; nucleotides not matched to a gene: 6. CDR3 in amino acids: CASPRDSTYEQYF. The CDR3 bases are TGTGCCAGCCCCCGGGACAGCACCTACGAGCAGTACTTC.

This clone came up once. Without the conserved terminal phenylalanine or tryptophan, this CDR3 likely stems from a read error. The rearrangement links TRBV28 to TRBJ1-2; the D is unclear. The CDR3 runs to 15 residues. Per the germline V gene, CDR1 is MDHEN and CDR2 is SYDVKM. Trimming cost V 1 base and J 6 bases, with 15 bases left between them. CDR3 loop: CASSLFLKVKDGYTL. In DNA, the CDR3 is TGTGCCAGCAGTTTATTTTTGAAGGTCAAAGATGGCTACACCCTC.

The chain recombines TRBV2 with TRBJ2-1; D possibly uses TRBD1 or TRBD2 (5 bases each). The CDR3 runs to 12 residues. V dropped 3 bases and J dropped 11 bases, with 11 bases sitting between them. In germline, CDR1 is SNHLY, CDR2 FYNNEI. The CDR3 sequence is CASSDPGRKQFF. The DNA for the CDR3 is TGTGCCAGCAGTGACCCGGGGCGAAAGCAGTTCTTC.